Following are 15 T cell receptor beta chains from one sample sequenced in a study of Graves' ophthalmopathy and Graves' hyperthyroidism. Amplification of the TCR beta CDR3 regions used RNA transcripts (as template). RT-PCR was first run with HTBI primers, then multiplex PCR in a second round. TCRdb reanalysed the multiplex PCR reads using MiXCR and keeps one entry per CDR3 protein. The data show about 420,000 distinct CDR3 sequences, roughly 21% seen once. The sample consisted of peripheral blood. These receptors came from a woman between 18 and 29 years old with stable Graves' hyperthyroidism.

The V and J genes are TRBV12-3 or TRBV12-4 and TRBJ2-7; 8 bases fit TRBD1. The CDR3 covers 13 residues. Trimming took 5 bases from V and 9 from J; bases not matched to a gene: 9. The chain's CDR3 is CASSHQGARGQYF. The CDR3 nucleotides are TGTGCCAGCAGTCATCAGGGGGCGCGTGGGCAGTACTTC.

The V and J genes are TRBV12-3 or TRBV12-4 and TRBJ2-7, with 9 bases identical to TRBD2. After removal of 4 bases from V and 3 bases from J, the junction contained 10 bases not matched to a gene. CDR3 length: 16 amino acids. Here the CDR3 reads CASSSRYETSGYEQYF. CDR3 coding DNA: TGTGCCAGCAGTTCACGCTATGAGACTAGCGGCTACGAGCAGTACTTC.

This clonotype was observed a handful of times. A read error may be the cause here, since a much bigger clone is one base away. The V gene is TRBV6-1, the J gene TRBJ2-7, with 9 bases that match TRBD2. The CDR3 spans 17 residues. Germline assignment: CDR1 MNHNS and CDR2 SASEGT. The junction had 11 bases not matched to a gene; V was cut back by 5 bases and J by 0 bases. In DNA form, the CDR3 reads TGTGCCAGCAGTCCGAGACTAGCGGAAGCTTCCTCCTACGAGCAGTACTTC. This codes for CASSPRLAEASSYEQYF.

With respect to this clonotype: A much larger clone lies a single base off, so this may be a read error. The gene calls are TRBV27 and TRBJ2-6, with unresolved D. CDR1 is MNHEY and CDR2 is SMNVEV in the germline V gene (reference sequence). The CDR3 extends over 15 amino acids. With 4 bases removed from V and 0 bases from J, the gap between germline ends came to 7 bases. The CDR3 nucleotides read TGTGCCAGCAGTTCATTCGTCTCTGGGGCCAACGTCCTGACTTTC. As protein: CASSSFVSGANVLTF.

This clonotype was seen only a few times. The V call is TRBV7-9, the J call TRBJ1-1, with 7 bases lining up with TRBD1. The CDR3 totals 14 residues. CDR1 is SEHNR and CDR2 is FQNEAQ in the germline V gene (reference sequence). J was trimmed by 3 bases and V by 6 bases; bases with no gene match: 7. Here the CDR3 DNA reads TGTGCCAGCAGTTTCCAGGGGGGGTACACTGAAGCTTTCTTT. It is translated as CASSFQGGYTEAFF.

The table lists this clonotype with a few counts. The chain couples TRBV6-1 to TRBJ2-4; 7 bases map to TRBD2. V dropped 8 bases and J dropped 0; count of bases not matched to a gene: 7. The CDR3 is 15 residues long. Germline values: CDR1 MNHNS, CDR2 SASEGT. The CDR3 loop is CASGERGLAKNIQYF. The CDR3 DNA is TGTGCCAGCGGGGAGCGGGGACTAGCCAAAAACATTCAGTACTTC.

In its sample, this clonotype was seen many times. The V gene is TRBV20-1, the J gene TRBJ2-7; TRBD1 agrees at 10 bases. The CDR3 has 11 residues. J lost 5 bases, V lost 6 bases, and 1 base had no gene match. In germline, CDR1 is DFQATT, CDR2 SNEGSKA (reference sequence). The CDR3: CSAGTGDEQYF. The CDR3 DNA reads TGCAGTGCCGGGACAGGGGACGAGCAGTACTTC.

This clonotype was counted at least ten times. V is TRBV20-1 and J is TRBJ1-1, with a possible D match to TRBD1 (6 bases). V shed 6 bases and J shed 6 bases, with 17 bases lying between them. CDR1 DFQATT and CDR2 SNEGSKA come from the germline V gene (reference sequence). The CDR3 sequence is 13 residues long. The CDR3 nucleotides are TGCAGTGCCCTGGGACAAGGGGGGCCTGAAGCTTTCTTT. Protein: CSALGQGGPEAFF.

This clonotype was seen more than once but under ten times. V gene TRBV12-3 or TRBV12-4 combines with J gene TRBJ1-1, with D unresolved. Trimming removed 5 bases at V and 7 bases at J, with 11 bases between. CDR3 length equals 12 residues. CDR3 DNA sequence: TGTGCCAGCAGTCACAAGGTGGGTGAAGCTTTCTTT. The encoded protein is CASSHKVGEAFF.

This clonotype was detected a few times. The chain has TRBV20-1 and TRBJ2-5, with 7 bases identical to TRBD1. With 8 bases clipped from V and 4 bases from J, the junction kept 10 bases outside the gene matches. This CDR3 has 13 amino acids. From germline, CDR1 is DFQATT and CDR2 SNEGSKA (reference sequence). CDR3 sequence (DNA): TGCAGTATTGAGGGGGCGCTTCGAGAGACCCAGTACTTC. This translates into CSIEGALRETQYF.

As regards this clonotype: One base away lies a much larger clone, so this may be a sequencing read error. CDR3 nucleotides: TGTGCCAGCAGCCAAGATCCCGGGTACCAAGAGACCCAGTACTTC. Translated, it gives CASSQDPGYQETQYF. V is TRBV3-1 and J is TRBJ2-5, with unresolved D. Germline V gives CDR1 LGHDT, CDR2 YNNKEL (reference sequence). The CDR3 consists of 15 residues. Trimming stripped 0 bases from V and 0 bases from J, with 8 bases between.

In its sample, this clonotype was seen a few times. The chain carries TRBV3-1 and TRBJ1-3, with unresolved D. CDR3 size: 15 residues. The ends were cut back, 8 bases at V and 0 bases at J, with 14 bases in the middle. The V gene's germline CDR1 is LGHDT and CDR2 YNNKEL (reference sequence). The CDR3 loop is CASEAGDFSGNTIYF. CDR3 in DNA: TGTGCCAGCGAGGCAGGAGACTTCTCTGGAAACACCATATATTTT.

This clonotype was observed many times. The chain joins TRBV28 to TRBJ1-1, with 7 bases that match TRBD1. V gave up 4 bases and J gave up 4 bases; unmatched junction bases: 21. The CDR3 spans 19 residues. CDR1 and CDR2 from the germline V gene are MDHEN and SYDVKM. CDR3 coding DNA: TGTGCCAGCAGTTACCCGATATCCGTAACAGGGGTGGTGCGCACTGAAGCTTTCTTT. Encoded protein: CASSYPISVTGVVRTEAFF.

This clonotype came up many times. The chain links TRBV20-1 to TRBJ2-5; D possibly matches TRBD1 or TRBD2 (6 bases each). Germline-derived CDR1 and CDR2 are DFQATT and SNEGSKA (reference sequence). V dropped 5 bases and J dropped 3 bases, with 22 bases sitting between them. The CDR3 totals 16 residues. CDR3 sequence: CSAEGGPGILKETQYF. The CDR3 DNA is TGCAGTGCTGAGGGGGGTCCAGGGATCCTTAAAGAGACCCAGTACTTC.

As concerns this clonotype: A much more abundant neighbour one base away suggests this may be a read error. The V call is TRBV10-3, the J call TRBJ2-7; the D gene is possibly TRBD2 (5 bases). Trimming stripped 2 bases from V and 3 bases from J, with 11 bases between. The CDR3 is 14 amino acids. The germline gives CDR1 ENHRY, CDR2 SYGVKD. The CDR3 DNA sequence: TGTGCCATCAGTGAGCCCAGCGGACTCTACGAGCAGTACTTC. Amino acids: CAISEPSGLYEQYF.